Here is one TCR beta chain with its context. No antigen is known for it. Donors were healthy Caucasian individuals from Russia aged roughly 6 to 95. The data stem from a study of blood T cells in healthy people across ages. General observations from the study: While age rose, TCR beta diversity per million T cells dropped in a roughly linear way.

With a J-beta primer mix and a sample-barcoded 5' primer, a second PCR ran about 7 to 11 cycles. TCRdb used MiXCR to reprocess the 5' RACE reads, holding one entry per CDR3 protein. This table holds about 730,000 distinct CDR3 sequences, about 40% found once. Germline CDR1 SGHTA, CDR2 FQGTGA. The CDR3 loop spans 14 amino acids. V lost 1 base, J lost 11 bases, and 6 bases stayed unmatched. The TCR originated in a woman between 55 and 75 years old in good health. The source material was blood. J is TRBJ2-5 and V is TRBV7-3; 11 nucleotides match TRBD2. The CDR3 sequence: CASSLRLAGPEQYF. In nucleotides, the CDR3 is TGTGCCAGCAGCTTAAGACTAGCGGGGCCTGAGCAGTACTTC.